Listed below are T cell receptor beta chains from one sample, sequenced in a study of regulatory T cells in long-lasting Graves disease. TCRdb independently ran MiXCR on the multiplex PCR reads; one entry per CDR3 protein. This sample has around 400,000 distinct CDR3 sequences; approximately 16% occur once, and the top ten carry about 7.8%. This same sample was also taken into another study, of T cells in Graves' hyperthyroidism and ophthalmopathy.

Sequences were derived from peripheral blood mononuclear cells (PBMCs), sampled at new diagnosis, from a patient treated with antithyroid drugs. The source of these receptors is a woman between 40 and 50 years old with Graves disease. Each CDR3 is given with its conserved first and last residue. Each record gives: V gene, D gene, J gene, clone size, CDR3 protein, CDR3 DNA. The D gene is left open where the match is weak. Clone sizes are given selectively: once, few, many, or a class where the clone is expanded.

TRBV19,TRBD1,TRBJ2-1,.,CASSAGQGASHNEQFF,TGTGCCAGTAGTGCCGGACAGGGGGCTTCCCACAATGAGCAGTTCTTC
TRBV2,.,TRBJ1-2,.,CASSEGVERGYTF,TGTGCCAGCAGTGAGGGGGTCGAACGGGGCTACACCTTC
TRBV10-1,.,TRBJ1-5,many,CASSETGVAQPQHF,TGCGCCAGCAGTGAAACAGGTGTCGCTCAGCCCCAGCATTTT
TRBV20-1,TRBD2,TRBJ2-4,.,CSARPVAGGIQYF,TGCAGTGCTCGTCCTGTCGCGGGGGGGATTCAGTACTTC
TRBV28,.,TRBJ1-1,few,CASSSNSRGTQNTEAFF,TGTGCCAGCAGTTCGAACTCACGCGGGACACAAAACACTGAAGCTTTCTTT
TRBV30,TRBD1,TRBJ1-1,many,CAWRRRGGGAAEAFF,TGTGCCTGGAGACGTCGAGGGGGCGGCGCCGCTGAAGCTTTCTTT
TRBV10-1,.,TRBJ2-7,.,CASRTEVYEQYF,TGCGCCAGCAGAACAGAGGTCTACGAGCAGTACTTC
TRBV28,TRBD1,TRBJ1-1,many,CASSLTTGLNTEAFF,TGTGCCAGCAGTCTAACGACAGGGCTGAACACTGAAGCTTTCTTT
TRBV9,.,TRBJ2-5,many,CASSVGGFETQYF,TGTGCCAGCAGCGTCGGCGGGTTTGAGACCCAGTACTTC
TRBV12-3/TRBV12-4,TRBD2,TRBJ2-1,many,CASSTPGLADNEQFF,TGTGCCAGCAGTACCCCGGGACTAGCAGACAATGAGCAGTTCTTC
TRBV4-1,.,TRBJ1-1,few,CASSHTEDTEAFF,TGCGCCAGCAGCCATACGGAGGACACTGAAGCTTTCTTT
TRBV6-1,.,TRBJ1-6,many,CASSRLGGDSPLHF,TGTGCCAGCAGCCGCTTGGGTGGCGATTCACCCCTCCACTTT
TRBV7-9,.,TRBJ1-4,many,CASSLGSFEKLFF,TGTGCCAGCAGCTTAGGGTCGTTTGAAAAACTGTTTTTT
TRBV5-1,TRBD2,TRBJ2-7,many,CASSLAWLAGTPGDEQYF,TGCGCCAGCAGCTTGGCCTGGCTAGCGGGAACACCGGGGGACGAGCAGTACTTC
TRBV6-1,.,TRBJ2-7,many,CASKKQGYEQYF,TGTGCCAGCAAGAAACAGGGCTACGAGCAGTACTTC
TRBV6-2/TRBV6-3,.,TRBJ1-4,.,CASSVSEEKLFF,TGTGCCAGCAGTGTGTCAGAAGAAAAACTGTTTTTT
TRBV30,.,TRBJ1-5,many,CAWSVAPRQPQHF,TGTGCCTGGAGTGTAGCCCCCCGGCAGCCCCAGCATTTT
TRBV28,TRBD1,TRBJ1-2,.,CASRPGTGGLLSYGYTF,TGTGCCAGCAGACCGGGGACAGGGGGCTTGTTAAGCTATGGCTACACCTTC